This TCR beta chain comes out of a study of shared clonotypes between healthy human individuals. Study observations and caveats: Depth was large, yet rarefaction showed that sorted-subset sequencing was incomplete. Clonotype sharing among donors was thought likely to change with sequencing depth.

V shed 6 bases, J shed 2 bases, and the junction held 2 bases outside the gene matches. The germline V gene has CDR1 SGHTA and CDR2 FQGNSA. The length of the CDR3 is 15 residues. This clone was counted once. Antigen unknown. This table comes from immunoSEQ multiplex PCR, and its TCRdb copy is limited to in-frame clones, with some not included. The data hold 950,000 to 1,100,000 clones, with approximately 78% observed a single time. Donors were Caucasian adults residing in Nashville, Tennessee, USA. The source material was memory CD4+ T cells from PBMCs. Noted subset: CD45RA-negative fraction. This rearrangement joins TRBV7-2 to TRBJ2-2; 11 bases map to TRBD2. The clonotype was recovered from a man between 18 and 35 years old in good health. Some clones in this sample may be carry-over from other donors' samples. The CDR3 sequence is CASRTSGSNTGELFF. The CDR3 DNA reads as TGTGCCAGCAGAACTAGCGGGAGTAACACCGGGGAGCTGTTTTTT.